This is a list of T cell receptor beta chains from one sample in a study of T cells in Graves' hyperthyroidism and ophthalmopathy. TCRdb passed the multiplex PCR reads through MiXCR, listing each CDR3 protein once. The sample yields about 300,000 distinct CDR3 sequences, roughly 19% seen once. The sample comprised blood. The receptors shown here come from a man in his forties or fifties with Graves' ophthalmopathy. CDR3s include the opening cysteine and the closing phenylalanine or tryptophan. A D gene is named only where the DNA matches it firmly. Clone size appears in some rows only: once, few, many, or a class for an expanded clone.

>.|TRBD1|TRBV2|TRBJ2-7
CASRDRTYEQYF
TGTGCCAGCCGGGACAGGACATACGAGCAGTACTTC
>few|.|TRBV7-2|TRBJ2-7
CASSLPPRGGTYEQYF
TGTGCCAGCAGCTTACCGCCGAGGGGCGGAACCTACGAGCAGTACTTC
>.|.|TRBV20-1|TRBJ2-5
CSARLRYQETQYF
TGCAGTGCTAGACTACGGTACCAAGAGACCCAGTACTTC
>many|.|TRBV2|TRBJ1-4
CASSEGDEKLFF
TGTGCCAGCAGTGAAGGCGATGAAAAACTGTTTTTT
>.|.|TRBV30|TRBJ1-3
CAWSSGGASGNTIYF
TGTGCCTGGAGTTCCGGGGGCGCCTCTGGAAACACCATATATTTT
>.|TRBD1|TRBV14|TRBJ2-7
CASSQAGTGPYEQYF
TGTGCCAGCAGCCAAGCCGGGACAGGGCCCTACGAGCAGTACTTC
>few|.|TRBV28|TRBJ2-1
CASRLLLSNYNEQFF
TGTGCCAGCAGGCTGCTCCTTTCTAACTACAATGAGCAGTTCTTC
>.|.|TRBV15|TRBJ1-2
CATSPGEGWGYTF
TGTGCCACCAGCCCAGGGGAAGGTTGGGGCTACACCTTC
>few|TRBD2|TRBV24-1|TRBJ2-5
CATSDASGYFEWYF
TGTGCCACCAGTGATGCTAGCGGCTATTTTGAGTGGTACTTC
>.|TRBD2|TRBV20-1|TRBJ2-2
CSARAPPGSSGRALFSGELFF
TGCAGTGCTAGAGCGCCACCCGGGTCTAGCGGGAGGGCCCTTTTTTCCGGGGAGCTGTTTTTT
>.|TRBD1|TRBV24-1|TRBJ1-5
CATSDGQDAGNQPQHF
TGTGCCACCAGTGACGGACAGGACGCCGGCAATCAGCCCCAGCATTTT
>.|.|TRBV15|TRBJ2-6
CATSRDYGDSGANVLTF
TGTGCCACCAGCAGAGATTACGGAGACTCTGGGGCCAACGTCCTGACTTTC
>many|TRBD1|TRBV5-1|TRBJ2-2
CASSGQGANTGELFF
TGCGCCAGCAGCGGACAGGGTGCAAACACCGGGGAGCTGTTTTTT
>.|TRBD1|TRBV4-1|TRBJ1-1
CASSHPTGVNTEAFF
TGCGCCAGCAGCCATCCGACAGGGGTGAACACTGAAGCTTTCTTT
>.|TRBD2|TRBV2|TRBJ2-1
CASSELAGGQAYNEQFF
TGTGCCAGCAGTGAACTAGCGGGAGGGCAGGCCTACAATGAGCAGTTCTTC
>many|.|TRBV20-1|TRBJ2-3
CSARDPSGADTQYF
TGCAGTGCTAGGGACCCATCAGGCGCAGATACGCAGTATTTT
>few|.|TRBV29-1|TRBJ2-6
CSAESSGANVLTF
TGCAGCGCAGAGTCCTCTGGGGCCAACGTCCTGACTTTC
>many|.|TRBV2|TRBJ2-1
CASGIETGSNEQFF
TGTGCCAGCGGTATTGAAACAGGGAGCAATGAGCAGTTCTTC
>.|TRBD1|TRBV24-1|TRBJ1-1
CATSTGENTEAFF
TGTGCCACCAGTACAGGGGAGAACACTGAAGCTTTCTTT
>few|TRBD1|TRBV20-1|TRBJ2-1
CSVPGQEYNEQFF
TGCAGTGTCCCGGGACAGGAGTACAATGAGCAGTTCTTC
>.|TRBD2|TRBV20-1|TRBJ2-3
CSGTRGTSGRAVDTQYF
TGCAGTGGCACACGCGGGACTAGCGGGAGGGCCGTAGATACGCAGTATTTT
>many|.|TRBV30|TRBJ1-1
CAWIGTLEAFF
TGTGCCTGGATCGGGACACTTGAAGCTTTCTTT
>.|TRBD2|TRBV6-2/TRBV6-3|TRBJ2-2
CASSYSLPLPAGGANTGELFF
TGTGCCAGCAGTTACTCCCTACCTCTCCCAGCGGGAGGTGCGAACACCGGGGAGCTGTTTTTT
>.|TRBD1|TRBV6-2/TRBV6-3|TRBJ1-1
CASSYLGQHTEAFF
TGTGCCAGCAGTTACTTGGGACAGCACACTGAAGCTTTCTTT
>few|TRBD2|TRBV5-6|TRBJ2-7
CASSRSRGGEQYF
TGTGCCAGCAGCCGTTCCCGGGGGGGAGAGCAGTACTTC
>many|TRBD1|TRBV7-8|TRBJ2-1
CASSLMGQHSYNEQFF
TGTGCCAGCAGCTTAATGGGACAGCACTCCTACAATGAGCAGTTCTTC
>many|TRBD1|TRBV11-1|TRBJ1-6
CASSPTGQGNNSPLHF
TGTGCCAGCAGCCCAACAGGACAGGGGAATAATTCACCCCTCCACTTT
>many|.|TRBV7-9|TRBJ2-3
CASSAPVLDTQYF
TGTGCCAGCAGCGCTCCCGTTTTAGATACGCAGTATTTT
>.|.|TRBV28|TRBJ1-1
CASSRHKQGNTEAFF
TGTGCCAGCAGTCGCCATAAACAGGGGAACACTGAAGCTTTCTTT
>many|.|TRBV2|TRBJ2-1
CASRQRDESYNEQFF
TGTGCCAGCAGACAACGAGACGAAAGCTACAATGAGCAGTTCTTC
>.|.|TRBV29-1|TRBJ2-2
CSVEAGLNTGELFF
TGCAGCGTTGAAGCGGGCCTGAACACCGGGGAGCTGTTTTTT
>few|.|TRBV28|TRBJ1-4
CASSPPGVSNEKLFF
TGTGCCAGCAGTCCGCCAGGGGTTTCTAATGAAAAACTGTTTTTT
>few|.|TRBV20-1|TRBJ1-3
CSATLRATLSGNTIYF
TGCAGTGCTACTCTCCGGGCTACCCTCTCTGGAAACACCATATATTTT
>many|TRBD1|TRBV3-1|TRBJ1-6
CASSQGTGEASPLHF
TGTGCCAGCAGCCAAGGGACAGGGGAGGCTTCACCCCTCCACTTT
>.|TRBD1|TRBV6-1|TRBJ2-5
CASNLGTAEETQYF
TGTGCCAGCAACCTCGGGACAGCTGAAGAGACCCAGTACTTC
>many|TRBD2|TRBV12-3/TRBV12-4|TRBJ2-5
CASSSLGVREYQETQYF
TGTGCCAGCAGCAGCCTCGGAGTGCGGGAGTACCAAGAGACCCAGTACTTC
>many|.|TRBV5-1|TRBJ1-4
CASSYRTATNEKLFF
TGCGCCAGCAGCTATCGGACAGCGACTAATGAAAAACTGTTTTTT
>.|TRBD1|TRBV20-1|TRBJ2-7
CSASGQGGSEQYF
TGCAGTGCTAGCGGACAGGGGGGTAGCGAGCAGTACTTC
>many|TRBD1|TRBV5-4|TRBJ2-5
CASSLVGQGGETQYF
TGTGCCAGCAGCTTGGTGGGACAGGGGGGAGAGACCCAGTACTTC
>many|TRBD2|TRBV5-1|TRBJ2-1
CASSATSGGYNEQFF
TGCGCCAGCAGCGCGACTAGCGGGGGGTACAATGAGCAGTTCTTC
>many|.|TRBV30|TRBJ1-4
CAGGGDEKLFF
TGTGCCGGGGGAGGGGATGAAAAACTGTTTTTT
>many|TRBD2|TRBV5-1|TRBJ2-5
CASSLAGTSGGRETQYF
TGCGCCAGCAGCTTGGCCGGGACTAGCGGGGGACGGGAGACCCAGTACTTC
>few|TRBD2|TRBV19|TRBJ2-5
CASTRSGNNQETQYF
TGTGCCAGTACCCGTAGCGGGAATAACCAAGAGACCCAGTACTTC
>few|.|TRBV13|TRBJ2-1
CASSRGGEQFF
TGTGCCAGCAGCCGTGGGGGTGAGCAGTTCTTC
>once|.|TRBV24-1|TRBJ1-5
CATSNGTHSNQPQHF
TGTGCCACCAGTAACGGGACCCATAGCAATCAGCCCCAGCATTTT
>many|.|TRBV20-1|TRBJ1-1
CSAMGDSRRGDTEAFF
TGCAGTGCAATGGGGGACTCGAGGAGGGGGGACACTGAAGCTTTCTTT
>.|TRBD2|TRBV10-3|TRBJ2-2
CAISAGTNTFGELFF
TGTGCCATCAGTGCCGGGACTAACACTTTCGGGGAGCTGTTTTTT
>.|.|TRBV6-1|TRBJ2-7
CASSRIGRATEQYF
TGTGCCAGCAGCCGAATCGGACGGGCCACCGAGCAGTACTTC
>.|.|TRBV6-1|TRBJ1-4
CASSERGEKLFF
TGTGCCAGCAGTGAGAGAGGCGAAAAACTGTTTTTT
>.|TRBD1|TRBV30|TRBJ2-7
CAWSDRPGQGAFYEQYF
TGTGCCTGGAGCGACAGACCGGGACAGGGGGCGTTTTACGAGCAGTACTTC
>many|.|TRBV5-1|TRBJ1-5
CASSLEGKGNQPQHF
TGCGCCAGCAGCTTGGAGGGGAAGGGGAATCAGCCCCAGCATTTT
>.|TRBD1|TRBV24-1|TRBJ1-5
CATSERDRGNQPQHF
TGTGCCACCAGTGAGCGGGACAGGGGCAATCAGCCCCAGCATTTT
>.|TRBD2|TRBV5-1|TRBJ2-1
CASSLVTSGHNEQFF
TGCGCCAGCAGCTTGGTGACTAGCGGCCACAATGAGCAGTTCTTC
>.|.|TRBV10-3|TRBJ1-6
CAISGGQGSSPPHF
TGTGCCATCAGTGGAGGCCAGGGCTCTTCACCCCCCCACTTT
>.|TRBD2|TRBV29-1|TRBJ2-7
CSVGGNSYEQYF
TGCAGCGTCGGGGGGAACTCCTACGAGCAGTACTTC
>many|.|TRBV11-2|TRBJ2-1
CASSLGRVGNEQFF
TGTGCCAGCAGCTTAGGTCGGGTTGGGAATGAGCAGTTCTTC
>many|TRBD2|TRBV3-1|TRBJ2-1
CASSRPLGGGDNEQFF
TGTGCCAGCAGCCGCCCCCTCGGCGGGGGGGACAATGAGCAGTTCTTC
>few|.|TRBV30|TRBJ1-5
CAWTHGSFQPQHF
TGTGCCTGGACCCACGGCAGTTTCCAGCCCCAGCATTTT
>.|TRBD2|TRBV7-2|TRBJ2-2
CASTNRWREVGELFF
TGTGCCAGCACCAACCGGTGGCGGGAGGTCGGGGAGCTGTTTTTT
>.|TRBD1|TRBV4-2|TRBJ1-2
CASSQRDRGNYGYTF
TGTGCCAGCAGCCAACGGGACAGGGGGAACTATGGCTACACCTTC